The next 16 T cell receptor beta chains were all read from a single sample in a study of T cells in Graves' hyperthyroidism and ophthalmopathy. The TCR beta CDR3 regions underwent amplification using RNA transcripts as the source. A first-round RT-PCR of the TCR CDR3 used the HTBI primer set. TCRdb used MiXCR to reprocess the multiplex PCR reads, holding one entry per CDR3 protein. The data show about 330,000 distinct CDR3 sequences, roughly 13% seen once. The sample consisted of blood. The source of these receptors is a woman in her thirties or forties with Graves' ophthalmopathy.

The chain links TRBV6-6 to TRBJ2-1, with D perhaps TRBD2 (7 bases). The CDR3 has 18 residues. V was clipped by 2 bases and J by 7 bases, with 24 bases between them. CDR1 is MNHNY and CDR2 is SVGAGI in the germline V gene (reference sequence). This CDR3 reads CASSYPLEGGLDRNEQFF. Written as DNA, the CDR3 is TGTGCCAGCAGTTACCCATTAGAGGGGGGGCTGGACCGTAATGAGCAGTTCTTC.

Many counts were recorded for this clonotype. The chain has TRBV16 and TRBJ1-1; tentatively, D is TRBD1 (6 bases). The germline CDR1 and CDR2 sequences are KGHSY and FQNENV. V was pared by 4 bases and J by 6 bases, with 18 bases between. The CDR3 runs 15 residues. The CDR3 reads CASSLTQGTGPEAFF. As DNA, the CDR3 is TGTGCCAGCAGCCTTACACAGGGTACTGGACCTGAAGCTTTCTTT.

There are many counts of this clonotype. The rearrangement uses TRBV28 and TRBJ2-1, with 8 bases matching TRBD1. The CDR3 is 16 residues long. The germline CDR1 and CDR2 sequences are MDHEN and SYDVKM. The J segment lost 4 bases and the V segment lost 6 bases, leaving 11 bases of the junction unmatched. Here the CDR3 reads CASSPQGQAPYNEQFF. The CDR3 DNA sequence: TGTGCCAGCAGCCCCCAGGGACAGGCGCCTTACAATGAGCAGTTCTTC.

This clonotype was recorded a few times. A read error may explain this, as a much larger clone is one base away. J is TRBJ2-3 and V is TRBV6-1; D tentatively reads TRBD1 or TRBD2 (5 bases each). The CDR3 consists of 19 residues. Germline V gives CDR1 MNHNS, CDR2 SASEGT. The CDR3 reads CTSSEEMGWDRRHTDTQYF. CDR3 DNA: TGTACCAGCAGTGAAGAGATGGGGTGGGACCGAAGGCACACAGATACGCAGTATTTT.

Ten or more counts support this clonotype. The chain employs TRBV28 and TRBJ1-2; 8 bases are a match to TRBD1. From germline, CDR1 is MDHEN and CDR2 SYDVKM. Unmatched junction bases numbered 5, after V lost 7 bases and J lost 7 bases. The CDR3 consists of 12 residues. Here the CDR3 DNA reads TGTGCCAGCAAATCAGGGGGCAGTGGCTACACCTTC. Translating it yields CASKSGGSGYTF.

This chain links TRBV20-1 with TRBJ2-2; maybe TRBD2 (5 bases). V gave up 1 base and J gave up 7 bases, with 10 bases separating them. Germline V lookup: CDR1 DFQATT, CDR2 SNEGSKA (reference sequence). The CDR3 consists of 13 residues. The CDR3 here is CSARVGGFGELFF. DNA for the CDR3: TGCAGTGCTAGAGTAGGAGGTTTCGGGGAGCTGTTTTTT.

This clonotype was counted ten times or more. The rearrangement joins TRBV6-1 to TRBJ1-5, with 8 bases matching TRBD1. CDR3 length: 14 amino acids. J was trimmed by 5 bases and V by 5 bases; bases with no gene match: 5. The germline CDR1 and CDR2 sequences are MNHNS and SASEGT. As DNA, the CDR3 is TGTGCCAGCAGTCTGCGGACAGGGCATCAGCCCCAGCATTTT. This sequence encodes CASSLRTGHQPQHF.

This clonotype was found many times. V usage is TRBV5-1 and J usage is TRBJ2-3, with 10 positions matching TRBD1. Germline CDR1 SGHRS, CDR2 YFSETQ. V shed 4 bases and J 5 bases; nucleotides not matched to a gene: 7. The CDR3 is 15 amino acids. The CDR3 sequence is CASSPGQGKGDTQYF. For the CDR3, the DNA is TGCGCCAGCAGCCCGGGACAGGGGAAGGGAGATACGCAGTATTTT.

On this clonotype itself: Relative to the germline gene, one junction end is altered; a read error may explain this. This chain links TRBV7-9 with TRBJ1-1; possibly TRBD1 for D (5 bases). This CDR3 has 17 amino acids. CDR1 and CDR2 (germline): SEHNR, FQNEAQ (reference sequence). The CDR3 DNA sequence: TGTGCCAACAGCTTAGGACACAAATTGGGACTAGGCACTGAAGCTTTCTTT. This encodes CANSLGHKLGLGTEAFF.

This clonotype appeared many times. The chain links TRBV28 to TRBJ2-3; D perhaps matches TRBD2 (6 bases). V was pared by 3 bases and J by 3 bases, with 19 bases between. Germline values: CDR1 MDHEN, CDR2 SYDVKM. The CDR3 has 17 amino acids. CDR3 nucleotides: TGTGCCAGCAGTTTTGCTCTTTCGGGAGTTGGGACAGATACGCAGTATTTT. Its translation is CASSFALSGVGTDTQYF.

This clonotype was found a few times. This chain joins TRBV6-5 and TRBJ1-2, with D uncertain. CDR3 size: 13 residues. Germline-derived CDR1 and CDR2 are MNHEY and SVGAGI. V shed 2 bases and J shed 4 bases, with 8 bases lying between them. The CDR3 here is CASSYARGYGYTF. In DNA, the CDR3 is TGTGCCAGCAGTTACGCCCGGGGCTATGGCTACACCTTC.

This clonotype was seen many times. The chain carries TRBV20-1 and TRBJ2-3, with 7 nucleotides matching TRBD1. This CDR3 spans 13 amino acids. V shed 8 bases and J 2 bases; nucleotides not matched to a gene: 7. Germline assignment: CDR1 DFQATT and CDR2 SNEGSKA (reference sequence). CDR3 coding DNA: TGCAGTTTTCCCGGGACAGACACAGATACGCAGTATTTT. This encodes CSFPGTDTDTQYF.

V is TRBV7-9 and J is TRBJ2-1; 8 bases are shared with TRBD2. There are 17 residues in the CDR3. J was trimmed by 8 bases and V by 5 bases; bases with no gene match: 17. The germline CDR1 and CDR2 sequences are SEHNR and FQNEAQ (reference sequence). This CDR3 is CASSQGALSGSVYEQFF. DNA of the CDR3: TGTGCCAGCAGCCAAGGGGCCCTCAGCGGGAGCGTTTATGAGCAGTTCTTC.

This clonotype was seen more than once but under ten times. The rearrangement links TRBV18 to TRBJ1-5, with 9 bases aligning to TRBD1. CDR1 is KGHSH and CDR2 is LQKENI in the germline V gene. Trimming removed 2 bases from V and 5 bases from J; junction bases left unmatched: 4. The CDR3 contains 15 residues. The CDR3 nucleotides are TGTGCCAGCTCACCAGATGGACAGGGGTATCAGCCCCAGCATTTT. It yields the protein CASSPDGQGYQPQHF.

This clonotype was observed a single time. Since a much larger clone is just one base distant, this may be a read error. V gene TRBV19 combines with J gene TRBJ2-1; D tentatively reads TRBD1 or TRBD2 (6 bases each). Germline V lookup: CDR1 LNHDA, CDR2 SQIVND (reference sequence). This CDR3 has 17 amino acids. The V end was cut by 1 base, the J end by 4 bases, with 17 bases between. The CDR3 sequence: CASSIGLVGGPYNEQFF. CDR3 DNA: TGTGCCAGTAGTATAGGACTAGTGGGGGGCCCTTACAATGAGCAGTTCTTC.

This clonotype was recorded many times. The chain combines TRBV28 with TRBJ1-4; weak D call: TRBD1 (5 bases). The length of the CDR3 is 15 residues. The ends were cut back, 5 bases at V and 8 bases at J, with 18 bases in the middle. Germline values: CDR1 MDHEN, CDR2 SYDVKM. CDR3 nucleotides: TGTGCCAGCAGTGGGGGAGGCGGGTTTAGGGAAAAACTGTTTTTT. Its protein product is CASSGGGGFREKLFF.